Listed here are 22 T cell receptor beta chains from one sample, sequenced in a study of blood T cell repertoires in COVID-19 (TCRdb year 2020). The library was generated by the immunoSEQ multiplex PCR assay. TCRdb re-hosts the immuneACCESS table, in-frame sequences only. Its copies lack some clones; in the studies checked, an unresolved V gene accounts for under half of them, and the cause for the rest is not known. Within this sample are tens of thousands of clones, with around 84% of them counted one time only. The ten largest clonotypes hold more than 10% of the sample. Sequenced: peripheral blood. The receptor source for this set is a human donor in a cohort sampled during active COVID-19.

The rearrangement uses TRBV6-5 and TRBJ1-4, with D maybe TRBD1 (6 bases). CDR3 size: 14 residues. Trimming shortened V by 6 bases and J by 4 bases, and 12 bases separated the two germline ends. Germline V gene sequence: CDR1 MNHEY, CDR2 SVGAGI. CDR3 in amino acids: CASRTGQNNEKLFF. The DNA for the CDR3 is TGTGCCAGCAGAACCGGACAGAATAATGAAAAACTGTTTTTT.

This chain joins TRBV9 and TRBJ1-2; 8 bases match TRBD1. CDR3 length: 15 amino acids. The V and J ends lost 2 bases and 4 bases, in that order; junction bases with no gene match: 7. The V gene's germline CDR1 is SGDLS and CDR2 YYNGEE. DNA of the CDR3: TGTGCCAGCAGCGTGAACGGGACAGGTGTCTATGGCTACACCTTC. The encoded protein is CASSVNGTGVYGYTF.

As regards this clone: The identical CDR3 is also encoded by other nucleotide sequences in the sample. The V gene is TRBV18, the J gene TRBJ2-5; TRBD1 matches 7 bases. CDR1 KGHSH and CDR2 LQKENI come from the germline V gene. This CDR3 region has 13 residues. The J segment lost 3 bases and the V segment lost 2 bases, leaving 0 bases of the junction unmatched. DNA of the CDR3: TGTGCCAGCTCACCAGGACAGGAAGAGACCCAGTACTTC. Translating gives CASSPGQEETQYF.

The gene calls are TRBV5-6 and TRBJ1-4; 8 nucleotides line up with TRBD1. The V segment lost 1 base and the J segment 7 bases; nucleotides outside the gene matches: 12. The germline V gene has CDR1 SGHDT and CDR2 YYEEEE. The CDR3 sequence is 17 residues long. The CDR3 nucleotides read TGTGCCAGCAGCTTGCGAGGGACAGGCGCCCTAAGTGAAAAACTGTTTTTT. Its translation is CASSLRGTGALSEKLFF. Full variable domain (outside the CDR3, taken from reference TRBV5-6 and TRBJ1-4): DAGVTQSPTHLIKTRGQQVTLRCSPKSGHDTVSWYQQALGQGPQFIFQYYEEEERQRGNFPDRFSGHQFPNYSSELNVNALLLGDSALYLCASSLRGTGALSEKLFFGSGTQLSVL.

The rearrangement joins TRBV7-6 to TRBJ2-2; D is undetermined. Germline CDR1 and CDR2: SGHVS and FNYEAQ. V was shortened by 11 bases and J by 4 bases, with 11 bases between the two germline ends. The CDR3 extends over 12 amino acids. DNA for the CDR3: TGTGCCTGCGCCTATCTCACCGGGGAGCTGTTTTTT. Amino acid sequence: CACAYLTGELFF.

V gene TRBV7-3 combines with J gene TRBJ2-1; the match to TRBD2 covers 13 bases. The CDR3 contains 16 residues. Germline CDR1 and CDR2: SGHTA and FQGTGA. V was clipped by 1 base and J by 4 bases; unmatched bases: 1. CDR3 residues: CASSLMGLAGYNEQFF. CDR3 nucleotide sequence: TGTGCCAGCAGCTTAATGGGACTAGCGGGGTACAATGAGCAGTTCTTC.

The chain uses TRBV11-2 and TRBJ1-1; a weak D match, TRBD1 (5 bases). This CDR3 contains 18 residues. Between the trimmed V and J ends, which lost 2 bases and 6 bases, there was a span of 25 bases. CDR1 SGHAT and CDR2 FQNNGV come from the germline V gene. For the CDR3, the DNA is TGTGCCAGCAGCTTATCGGGAGTCAGGGTGAATCGTGTCGCTGAAGCTTTCTTT. Its translation: CASSLSGVRVNRVAEAFF.

The chain recombines TRBV27 with TRBJ2-6; unclear D gene. The CDR3 runs to 15 residues. V gave up 4 bases and J gave up 0 bases, with 7 bases separating them. Germline CDR1 is MNHEY and CDR2 is SMNVEV (reference sequence). The CDR3 nucleotides are TGTGCCAGCAGTTCGTATTCCTCTGGGGCCAACGTCCTGACTTTC. As protein: CASSSYSSGANVLTF.

The chain is built from TRBV4-2 and TRBJ1-5; the match to TRBD1 covers 7 bases. The CDR3 consists of 16 residues. The V gene's germline CDR1 is LGHNA and CDR2 YNFKEQ. The V and J ends lost 1 base and 5 bases, in that order; junction bases with no gene match: 8. This CDR3 is CASSQVGQREDQPQHF. For the CDR3, the DNA is TGTGCCAGCAGCCAAGTGGGACAGCGCGAGGATCAGCCCCAGCATTTT.

The chain uses TRBV7-8 and TRBJ1-5; D is uncertain. Germline V gene lookup returns CDR1 SGHVS and CDR2 FQNEAQ. V was cut by 3 bases and J by 5 bases, with 14 bases left in between. The CDR3 length is 15 residues. The CDR3 loop is CASSFLPRVDQPQHF. The DNA for the CDR3 is TGTGCCAGCAGCTTTCTCCCAAGAGTCGATCAGCCCCAGCATTTT.

This clone was observed once. This rearrangement joins TRBV2 to TRBJ2-1; D possibly corresponds to TRBD2 (6 bases). Trimming pared 2 bases from V and 4 bases from J, leaving 9 bases between. Germline V CDR1 and CDR2: SNHLY, FYNNEI. This CDR3 contains 14 residues. CDR3 bases: TGTGCCAGCAGTGAAACTAGCTCTTACAATGAGCAGTTCTTC. This codes for CASSETSSYNEQFF.

The V and J genes are TRBV19 and TRBJ2-7; weak D call: TRBD1 (6 bases). Germline lookup yields CDR1 LNHDA and CDR2 SQIVND (reference sequence). V was pared by 5 bases and J by 2 bases, with 16 bases between. The CDR3 spans 15 residues. This CDR3 reads CASSEGTQPTYEQYF. CDR3 coding DNA: TGTGCCAGTAGTGAGGGGACACAACCTACCTACGAGCAGTACTTC. The full variable domain, its missing parts supplied by reference TRBV19 and TRBJ2-7, is DGGITQSPKYLFRKEGQNVTLSCEQNLNHDAMYWYRQDPGQGLRLIYYSQIVNDFQKGDIAEGYSVSREKKESFPLTVTSAQKNPTAFYLCASSEGTQPTYEQYFGPGTRLTVT.

This clone has only one observation. The chain employs TRBV25-1 and TRBJ2-7; D might be TRBD1 (6 bases). The CDR3 spans 13 residues. CDR1 MGHDK and CDR2 SYGVNS come from the germline V gene. V lost 0 bases to trimming and J lost 10 bases, with 13 bases between them. CDR3 sequence (DNA): TGTGCCAGCAGTGAATATAACGGGACACCTCAGTACTTC. Protein: CASSEYNGTPQYF.

For the CDR3, the DNA is TGCAGTGCAAGTCCTGCGTCGAAGGGCGGGGAGACCCAGTACTTC. Translated: CSASPASKGGETQYF. This chain links TRBV20-1 with TRBJ2-5; possibly TRBD2 for D (5 bases). CDR3 length: 15 amino acids. Trimming shortened V by 6 bases and J by 5 bases, and 22 bases separated the two germline ends. From germline, CDR1 is DFQATT and CDR2 SNEGSKA (reference sequence).

V and J are TRBV5-8 and TRBJ1-5, with TRBD1 identical over 7 bases. Germline trimming cut 5 bases from V and 3 bases from J; bases unmatched to any gene: 11. Germline V CDR1 and CDR2: SGHTS, YDEGEE. The CDR3 length is 16 residues. In DNA, the CDR3 is TGTGCCAGCAGTTCGACAGGGAAAGGCGTCAATCAGCCCCAGCATTTT. Translation gives CASSSTGKGVNQPQHF. The complete variable domain, with remaining parts taken from reference TRBV5-8 and TRBJ1-5, reads EAGVTQSPTHLIKTRGQQATLRCSPISGHTSVYWYQQALGLGLQFLLWYDEGEERNRGNFPPRFSGRQFPNYSSELNVNALELEDSALYLCASSSTGKGVNQPQHFGDGTRLSIL.

The chain has TRBV4-1 and TRBJ1-2, with 9 bases fitting TRBD1. V lost 1 base, J lost 3 bases, and 0 bases stayed unmatched. The CDR3 contains 14 residues. Germline CDR1 reads MGHRA; CDR2 reads YSYEKL. The CDR3 region has the DNA TGCGCCAGCAGCCAAGGGGACAGGGACTATGGCTACACCTTC. Its protein is CASSQGDRDYGYTF.

The chain joins TRBV5-1 to TRBJ2-5, with D perhaps TRBD2 (6 bases). The V gene lost 5 bases and the J gene lost 2 bases, with 13 bases spanning the gap. The CDR3 totals 14 residues. Germline V gives CDR1 SGHRS, CDR2 YFSETQ. The DNA of the CDR3 is TGCGCCAGCAGACCGGGACTTATACAAGAGACCCAGTACTTC. It is translated as CASRPGLIQETQYF.

V and J are TRBV3-1 (or the pseudogene TRBV3-2) and TRBJ2-4; D is perhaps TRBD2 (7 bases). This CDR3 spans 14 amino acids. Germline V CDR1 and CDR2: LGHDT, YNNKEL (reference sequence). Trimming left V 7 bases short and J 6 bases short, with 16 bases between. This chain's CDR3 is CASTRGGGGNIQYF. The CDR3 nucleotides are TGTGCCAGCACCCGAGGCGGGGGCGGAAACATTCAGTACTTC.

The chain employs TRBV11-3 and TRBJ2-2; TRBD1 matches 7 bases. The CDR3 has 15 residues. Germline lookup yields CDR1 SGHNT and CDR2 YENEEA. V shed 5 bases, J shed 7 bases, and the junction held 10 bases outside the gene matches. The CDR3 reads CASSLNRGSFGELFF. The CDR3 bases are TGTGCCAGCAGCCTTAACAGGGGTTCGTTCGGGGAGCTGTTTTTT.

The CDR3 coding sequence is TGTGCCAGTAGTATGACAGGGAGACACGAGCAGTACTTC. Protein: CASSMTGRHEQYF. The chain uses TRBV19 and TRBJ2-7, with 7 bases identical to TRBD1. CDR1 and CDR2 (germline): LNHDA, SQIVND (reference sequence). The CDR3 runs to 13 residues. Unmatched junction bases numbered 4, after V lost 3 bases and J lost 5 bases. The variable domain in full, with the rest retrieved from reference TRBV19 and TRBJ2-7, is DGGITQSPKYLFRKEGQNVTLSCEQNLNHDAMYWYRQDPGQGLRLIYYSQIVNDFQKGDIAEGYSVSREKKESFPLTVTSAQKNPTAFYLCASSMTGRHEQYFGPGTRLTVT.

This sequence joins TRBV21-1 and TRBJ1-2. TRBV21-1 is termed a pseudogene. This CDR3 has 18 amino acids. The CDR3 sequence: CASSKARGPSPRDYGYTF. The CDR3 region has the DNA TGTGCCAGCAGCAAAGCGCGGGGGCCCTCACCCCGGGACTATGGCTACACCTTC.

The CDR3 loop is CAVGYPFSQVLSGEQYF. CDR3 DNA sequence: TGTGCCGTCGGCTACCCCTTCTCTCAGGTGCTCTCCGGCGAGCAGTACTTC. The V gene is TRBV24-1, the J gene TRBJ2-7; no clear D. The V end was cut by 12 bases, the J end by 6 bases, with 32 bases between. The CDR3 spans 17 residues. CDR1 and CDR2 (germline): KGHDR, SFDVKD.